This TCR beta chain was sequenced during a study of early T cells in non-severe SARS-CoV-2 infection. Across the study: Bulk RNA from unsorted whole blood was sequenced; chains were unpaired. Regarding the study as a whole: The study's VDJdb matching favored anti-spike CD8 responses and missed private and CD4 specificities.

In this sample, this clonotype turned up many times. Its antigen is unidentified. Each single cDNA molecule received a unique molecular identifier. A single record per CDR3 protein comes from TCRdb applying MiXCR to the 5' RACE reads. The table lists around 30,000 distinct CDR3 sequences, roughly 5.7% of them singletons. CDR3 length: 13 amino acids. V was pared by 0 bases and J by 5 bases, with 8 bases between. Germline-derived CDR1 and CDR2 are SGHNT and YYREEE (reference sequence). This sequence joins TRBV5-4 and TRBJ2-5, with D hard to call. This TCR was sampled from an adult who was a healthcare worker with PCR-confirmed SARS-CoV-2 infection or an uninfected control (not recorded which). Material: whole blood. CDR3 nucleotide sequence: TGTGCCAGCAGCTTGGCGGCTCTCGAGACCCAGTACTTC. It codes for CASSLAALETQYF.